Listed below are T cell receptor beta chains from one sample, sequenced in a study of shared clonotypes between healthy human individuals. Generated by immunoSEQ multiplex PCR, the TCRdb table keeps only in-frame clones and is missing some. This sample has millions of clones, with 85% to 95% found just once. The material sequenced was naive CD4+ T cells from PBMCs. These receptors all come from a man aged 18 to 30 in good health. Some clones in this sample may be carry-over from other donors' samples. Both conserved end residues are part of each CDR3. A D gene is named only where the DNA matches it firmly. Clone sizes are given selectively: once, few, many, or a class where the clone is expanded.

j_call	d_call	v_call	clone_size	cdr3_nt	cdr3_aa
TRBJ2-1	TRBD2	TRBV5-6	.	TGTGCCAGCAGCGCGACTAGCGGGTGGTATCCAATGGGGCAGTTCTTC	CASSATSGWYPMGQFF
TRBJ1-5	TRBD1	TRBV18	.	TGTGCCAGCTCACCGAGGAGGCCGGGGACAGAGCCCCAGCATTTT	CASSPRRPGTEPQHF
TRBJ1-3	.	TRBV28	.	TGTGCCAGCAGTTTAAGGGGTGGAAACACCATATATTTT	CASSLRGGNTIYF
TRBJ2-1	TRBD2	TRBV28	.	TGTGCCAGCAGTTTTTCGGCGGGAGGGCCTTTTAATGAGCAGTTCTTC	CASSFSAGGPFNEQFF
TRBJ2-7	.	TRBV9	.	TGTGCCAGCAGCGTAGTCGGGAGCGGCGAGCAGTACTTC	CASSVVGSGEQYF
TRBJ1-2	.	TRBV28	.	TGTGCCAGCAGTTTTGCGGGAGGGGACTATGGCTACACCTTC	CASSFAGGDYGYTF
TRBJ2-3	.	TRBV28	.	TGTACCAGCAGTTTAATTGGGACTGCAAGAAAGCAGTATTTT	CTSSLIGTARKQYF
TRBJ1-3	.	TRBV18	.	TGTGCCAGCTCCCCACCGGGTACTGGAAACACCATATATTTT	CASSPPGTGNTIYF
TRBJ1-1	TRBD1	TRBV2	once	TGTGCCAGCAGTTTCGACCGGGACAGGGGGCGCCCCCTGCAGGTGGAAGCTTTCTTT	CASSFDRDRGRPLQVEAFF
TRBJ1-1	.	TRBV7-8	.	TGTGCCAGCAGCTTAGCGCCAGTGGTGGGAAACACTGAAGCTTTCTTT	CASSLAPVVGNTEAFF
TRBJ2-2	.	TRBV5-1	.	TGCGCCAGCAGCAACCCGAGCGGCGACACCGGGGAGCTGTTTTTT	CASSNPSGDTGELFF
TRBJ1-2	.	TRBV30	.	TGTGCCTGGAGTGTCTTCCCGACGAGCTATGGCTACACCTTC	CAWSVFPTSYGYTF
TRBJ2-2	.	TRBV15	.	TGTGCCACCAGCAGAGGCTCAGGGTCAGGGCTTTACGACACCGGGGAGCTGTTTTTT	CATSRGSGSGLYDTGELFF
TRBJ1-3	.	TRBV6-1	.	TGTGCCAGCAGTGACTCAGGGCAGGGTGGAAACACCATATATTTT	CASSDSGQGGNTIYF
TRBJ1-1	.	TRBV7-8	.	TGTGCCAGCAGCTTTACCGTGGGAAACACTGAAGCTTTCTTT	CASSFTVGNTEAFF
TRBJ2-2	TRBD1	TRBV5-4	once	TGTGCCAGCAGCTTGGTTGGGACAGGGGGGTATCACTCGGGCACCGGGGAGCTGTTTTTT	CASSLVGTGGYHSGTGELFF
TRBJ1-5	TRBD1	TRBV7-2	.	TGTGCCAGCAGCCCGGGACAGGGGGCAAATCAGCCCCAGCATTTT	CASSPGQGANQPQHF
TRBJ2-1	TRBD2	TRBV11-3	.	TGTGCCAGCAGCTTAGTGTGGGCTAGCGGGGAATCCTACAATGAGCAGTTCTTC	CASSLVWASGESYNEQFF
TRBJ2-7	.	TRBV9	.	TGTGCCAGCAGCCCGCAATTAGAGACGGGAGTTCAGCAGTACTTC	CASSPQLETGVQQYF
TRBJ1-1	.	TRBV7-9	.	TGTGCCAGCAGCTTAGTAGGGGAGGGGACTGAAGCTTTCTTT	CASSLVGEGTEAFF
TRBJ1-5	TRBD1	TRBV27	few	TGTGCCAGCAGTCCGGGACAGGGTTTGAACAATCAGCCCCAGCATTTT	CASSPGQGLNNQPQHF
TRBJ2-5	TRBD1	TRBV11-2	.	TGTGCCAGCAGCTCCGGCCGGTTGGACAGGGTGGGGACCCAGTACTTC	CASSSGRLDRVGTQYF
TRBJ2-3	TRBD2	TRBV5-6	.	TGTGCCAGCAGTTTAACTAGCGGGGGCACAGATACGCAGTATTTT	CASSLTSGGTDTQYF
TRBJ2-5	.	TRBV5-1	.	TGCGCCAGCAGCATGGAGGGGCCCGGGGAGACCCAGTACTTC	CASSMEGPGETQYF
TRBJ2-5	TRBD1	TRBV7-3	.	TGTGCCAGCAGCTCGGACAGGATAATAAAGACCCAGTACTTC	CASSSDRIIKTQYF
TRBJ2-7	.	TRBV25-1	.	TGTGCCAGCAGTGAACAGGGCTCCTACGAGCAGTACTTC	CASSEQGSYEQYF
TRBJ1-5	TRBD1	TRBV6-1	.	TGTGCCAGCAGGGCGGACAGGGCACAGCCACCCCAGCATTTT	CASRADRAQPPQHF
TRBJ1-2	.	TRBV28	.	TGTGCCAGCAGTTTGGGGGGAGGCTATGGCTACACCTTC	CASSLGGGYGYTF
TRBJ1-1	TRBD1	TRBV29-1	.	TGCAGCGGAGACAGGGAGGGGACGAACACTGAAGCTTTCTTT	CSGDREGTNTEAFF
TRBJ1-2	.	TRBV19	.	TGTGCCAGTCGAGGCGGGAATAACTATGGCTACACCTTC	CASRGGNNYGYTF
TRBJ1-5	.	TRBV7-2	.	TGTGCCAGCAGTGAGAACAACCATCAGCCCCAGCATTTT	CASSENNHQPQHF
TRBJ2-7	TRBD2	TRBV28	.	TGTGCCAGCAGTTCCTTGGGAGCGGGAGGGCCGTACGAGCAGTACTTC	CASSSLGAGGPYEQYF
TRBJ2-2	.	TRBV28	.	TGTGCCAGCAGTAGTTCAACCGGGGAGCTGTTTTTT	CASSSSTGELFF